This T cell receptor beta chain was obtained from a study of cytomegalovirus exposure and HLA in healthy donors. Notes on the study in general: Specificity for CMV antigens was confirmed in vitro for a few of the CMV-associated chains.

Sequencing was performed with immunoSEQ multiplex PCR; in TCRdb, only in-frame clones are kept and a portion is missing. The table shows about 150,000 clones, with 86% occurring only once. CDR3 size: 14 residues. Per germline, CDR1 SGHAT and CDR2 FQNNGV. The V and J ends lost 2 bases and 7 bases respectively, with 12 bases between them. In the case of this clone: Its antigen is not identified.

This chain uses TRBV11-2 with TRBJ2-1, with D possibly TRBD1 on 6 matching bases. The clonotype comes from a human donor in good health. The sample taken for sequencing was PBMCs. DNA for the CDR3: TGTGCCAGCAGCTTAAGAGGGGGTGGTAATGAGCAGTTCTTC. The encoded protein is CASSLRGGGNEQFF.